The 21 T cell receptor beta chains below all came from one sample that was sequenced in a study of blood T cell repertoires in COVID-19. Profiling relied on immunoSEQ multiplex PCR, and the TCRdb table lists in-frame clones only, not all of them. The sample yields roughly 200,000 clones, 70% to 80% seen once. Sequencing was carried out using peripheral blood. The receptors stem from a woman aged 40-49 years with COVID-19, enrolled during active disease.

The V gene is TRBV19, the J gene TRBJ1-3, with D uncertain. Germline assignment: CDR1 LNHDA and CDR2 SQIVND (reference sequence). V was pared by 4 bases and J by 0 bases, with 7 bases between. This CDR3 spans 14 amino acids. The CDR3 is CASSKEYSGNTIYF. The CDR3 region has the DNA TGTGCCAGTAGTAAAGAGTACTCTGGAAACACCATATATTTT.

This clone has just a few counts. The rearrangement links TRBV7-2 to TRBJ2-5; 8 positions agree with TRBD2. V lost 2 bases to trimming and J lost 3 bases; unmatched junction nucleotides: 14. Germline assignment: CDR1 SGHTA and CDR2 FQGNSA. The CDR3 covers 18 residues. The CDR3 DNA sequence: TGTGCCAGCAGCTTAAGGACAACTAGCGGCCCCTCTGAAGAGACCCAGTACTTC. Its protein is CASSLRTTSGPSEETQYF. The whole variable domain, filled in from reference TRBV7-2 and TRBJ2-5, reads GAGVSQSPSNKVTEKGKDVELRCDPISGHTALYWYRQSLGQGLEFLIYFQGNSAPDKSGLPSDRFSAERTGGSVSTLTIQRTQQEDSAVYLCASSLRTTSGPSEETQYFGPGTRLLVL.

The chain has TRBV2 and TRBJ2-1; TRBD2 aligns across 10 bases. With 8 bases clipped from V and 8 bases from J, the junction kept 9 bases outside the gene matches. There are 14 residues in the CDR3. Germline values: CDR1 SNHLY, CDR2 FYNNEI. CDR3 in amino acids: CASRGASGSDEQFF. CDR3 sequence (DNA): TGTGCCAGCCGAGGGGCTAGCGGGAGCGATGAGCAGTTCTTC.

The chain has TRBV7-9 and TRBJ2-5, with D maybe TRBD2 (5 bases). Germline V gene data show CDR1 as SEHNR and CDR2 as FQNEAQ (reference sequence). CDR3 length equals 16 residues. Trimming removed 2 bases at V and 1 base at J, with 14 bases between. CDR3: CASSLSGLAPQETQYF. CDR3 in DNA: TGTGCCAGCAGCTTAAGCGGCCTAGCCCCCCAAGAGACCCAGTACTTC.

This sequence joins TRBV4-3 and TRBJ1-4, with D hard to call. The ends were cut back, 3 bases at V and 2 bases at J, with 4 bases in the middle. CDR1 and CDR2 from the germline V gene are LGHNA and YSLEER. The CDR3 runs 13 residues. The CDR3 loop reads CASSHGTNEKLFF. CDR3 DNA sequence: TGCGCCAGCAGCCACGGGACTAATGAAAAACTGTTTTTT.

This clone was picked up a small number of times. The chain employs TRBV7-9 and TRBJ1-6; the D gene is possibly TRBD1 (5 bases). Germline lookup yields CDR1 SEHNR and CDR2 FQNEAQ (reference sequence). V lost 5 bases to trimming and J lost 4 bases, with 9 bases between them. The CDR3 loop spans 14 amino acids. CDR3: CASSPRQYNSPLHF. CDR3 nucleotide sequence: TGTGCCAGCAGCCCTCGACAGTATAATTCACCCCTCCACTTT.

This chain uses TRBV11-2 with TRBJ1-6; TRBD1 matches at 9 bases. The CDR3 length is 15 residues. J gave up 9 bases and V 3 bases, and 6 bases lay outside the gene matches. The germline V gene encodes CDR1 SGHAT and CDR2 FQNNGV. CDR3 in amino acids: CASSFDTDRGSPLHF. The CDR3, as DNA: TGTGCCAGCAGCTTCGACACGGACAGGGGTTCACCCCTCCACTTT.

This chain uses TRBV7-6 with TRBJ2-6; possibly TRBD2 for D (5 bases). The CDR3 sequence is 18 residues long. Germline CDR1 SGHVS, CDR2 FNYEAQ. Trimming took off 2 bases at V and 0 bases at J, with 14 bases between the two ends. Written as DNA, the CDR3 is TGTGCCAGCAGCTTACCCGGGAACACCCACTCTGGGGCCAACGTCCTGACTTTC. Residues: CASSLPGNTHSGANVLTF.

CDR3 DNA sequence: TGTGCCAGCAGTGAAGGGACAGGGGCCTACGAGCAGTACTTC. It specifies CASSEGTGAYEQYF. The rearrangement uses TRBV6-1 and TRBJ2-7; 9 bases line up with TRBD1. The CDR3 totals 14 residues. Germline V lookup: CDR1 MNHNS, CDR2 SASEGT. V shed 1 base, J shed 2 bases, and the junction held 0 bases outside the gene matches.

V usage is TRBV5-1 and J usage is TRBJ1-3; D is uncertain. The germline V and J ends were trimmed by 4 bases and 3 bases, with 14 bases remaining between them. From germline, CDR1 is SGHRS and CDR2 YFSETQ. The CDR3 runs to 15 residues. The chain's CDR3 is CASSDQVAGGNTIYF. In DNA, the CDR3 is TGCGCCAGCAGCGATCAGGTTGCCGGTGGAAACACCATATATTTT.

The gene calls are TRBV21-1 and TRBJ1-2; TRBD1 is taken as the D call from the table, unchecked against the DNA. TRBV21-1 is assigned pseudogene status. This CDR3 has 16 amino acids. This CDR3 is CASSKGGTGGRYGYTF. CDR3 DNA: TGTGCCAGCAGCAAAGGTGGTACAGGGGGCCGCTATGGCTACACCTTC.

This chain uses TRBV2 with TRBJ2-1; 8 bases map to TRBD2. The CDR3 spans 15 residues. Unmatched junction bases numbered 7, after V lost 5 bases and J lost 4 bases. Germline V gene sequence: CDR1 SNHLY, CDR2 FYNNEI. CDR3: CASSPGLGGYNEQFF. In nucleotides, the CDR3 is TGTGCCAGCAGTCCGGGACTAGGAGGATACAATGAGCAGTTCTTC.

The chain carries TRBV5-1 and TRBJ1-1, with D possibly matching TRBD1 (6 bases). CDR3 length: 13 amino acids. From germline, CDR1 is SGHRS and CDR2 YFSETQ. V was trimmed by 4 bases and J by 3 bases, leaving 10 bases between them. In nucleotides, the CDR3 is TGCGCCAGCAGCCTAGACAGGTACACTGAAGCTTTCTTT. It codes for CASSLDRYTEAFF.

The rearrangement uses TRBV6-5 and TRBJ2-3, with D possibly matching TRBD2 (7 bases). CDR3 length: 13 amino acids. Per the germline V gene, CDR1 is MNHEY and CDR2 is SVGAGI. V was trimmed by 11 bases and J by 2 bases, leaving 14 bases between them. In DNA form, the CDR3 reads TGTGCCGTCAGCGCGGGGGCCACAGATACGCAGTATTTT. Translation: CAVSAGATDTQYF.

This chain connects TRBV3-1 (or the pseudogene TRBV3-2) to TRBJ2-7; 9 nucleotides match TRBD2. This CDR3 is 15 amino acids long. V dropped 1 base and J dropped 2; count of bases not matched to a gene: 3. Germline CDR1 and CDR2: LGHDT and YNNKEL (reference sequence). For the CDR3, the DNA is TGTGCCAGCAGCCAAGCTAGCGGGATCCCCTACGAGCAGTACTTC. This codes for CASSQASGIPYEQYF.

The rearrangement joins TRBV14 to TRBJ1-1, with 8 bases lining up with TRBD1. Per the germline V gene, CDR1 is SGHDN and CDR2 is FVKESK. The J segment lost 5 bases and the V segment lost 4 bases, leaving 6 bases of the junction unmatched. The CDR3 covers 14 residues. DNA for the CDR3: TGTGCCAGCAGCCGATACAGGGGGTCAACTGAAGCTTTCTTT. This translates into CASSRYRGSTEAFF.

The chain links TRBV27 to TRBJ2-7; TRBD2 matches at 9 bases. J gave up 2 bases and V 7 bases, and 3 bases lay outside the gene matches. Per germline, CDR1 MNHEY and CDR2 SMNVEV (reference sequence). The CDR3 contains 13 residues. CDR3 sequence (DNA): TGTGCCAGCAAATTAGCGGGAGCCTACGAGCAGTACTTC. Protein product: CASKLAGAYEQYF.

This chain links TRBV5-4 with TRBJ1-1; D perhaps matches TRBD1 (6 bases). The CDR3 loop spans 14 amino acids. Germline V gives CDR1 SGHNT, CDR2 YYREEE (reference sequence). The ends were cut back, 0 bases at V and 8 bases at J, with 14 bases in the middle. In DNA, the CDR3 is TGTGCCAGCAGCTTGGGAACAGGGTCATCCGAAGCTTTCTTT. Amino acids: CASSLGTGSSEAFF.

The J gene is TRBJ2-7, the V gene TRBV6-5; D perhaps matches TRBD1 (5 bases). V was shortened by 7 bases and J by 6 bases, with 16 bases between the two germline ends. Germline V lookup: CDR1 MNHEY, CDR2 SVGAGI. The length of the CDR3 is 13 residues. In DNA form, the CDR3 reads TGTGCCAGCACCGACCAGGGAAGGGGCGAGCAGTACTTC. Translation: CASTDQGRGEQYF.

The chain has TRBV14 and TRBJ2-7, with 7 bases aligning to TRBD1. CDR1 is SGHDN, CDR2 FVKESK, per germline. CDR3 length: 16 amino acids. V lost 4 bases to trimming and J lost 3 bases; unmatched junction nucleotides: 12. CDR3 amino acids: CASSRLIGQANYEQYF. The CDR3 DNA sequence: TGTGCCAGCAGCCGCCTAATTGGACAGGCTAACTACGAGCAGTACTTC.

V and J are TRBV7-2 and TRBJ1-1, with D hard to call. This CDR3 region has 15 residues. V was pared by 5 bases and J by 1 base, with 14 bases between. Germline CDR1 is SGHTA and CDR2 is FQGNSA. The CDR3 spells CASSVHPAGNTEAFF. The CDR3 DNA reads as TGTGCCAGCAGCGTCCACCCCGCAGGGAACACTGAAGCTTTCTTT.